This TCR beta chain was captured by sequencing in a study of OX40 agonist ivuxolimab in advanced cancers. This CDR3 has 14 residues. Deletions cut 5 bases from V and 4 bases from J, with 15 bases between. CDR1 is SGHRS, CDR2 YFSETQ, per germline. Profiling relied on immunoSEQ multiplex PCR, and the TCRdb table lists in-frame clones only, not all of them. The table has some 75,000 clones, nearly 90% seen once. This clonotype was obtained from an adult with an advanced solid tumor such as melanoma, head and neck, liver or kidney cancer. The chain uses TRBV5-1 and TRBJ2-5; D is perhaps TRBD1 (6 bases). The sequencing used CD4+ or CD8+ T cells sorted from blood, collected in a trial of the OX40 agonist ivuxolimab. CDR3 nucleotides: TGCGCCAGCAGGCCTACAGGGTATGGAGAGACCCAGTACTTC. Protein product: CASRPTGYGETQYF.